This T cell receptor (beta chain) was found in a study of Ad26.COV2.S vaccination and SARS-CoV-2 variants. Study-level findings and limits: Substantial post-vaccination breadth of spike-specific CD8+ and CD4+ T cell responses was reported. Analyses that measured TCR breadth and depth may have underestimated total T cell responses.

Germline V gene data show CDR1 as SGHRS and CDR2 as YFSETQ. The CDR3 has 15 amino acids. V lost 4 bases and J lost 4, with 18 bases in between. Sequencing used immunoSEQ multiplex PCR; TCRdb keeps in-frame clones, though not all of them. The profile shows hundreds of thousands of clones, around 90% of them singletons. Treatment reported: some 19 received Ad26.COV2.S at low or high dose, single or two shots; several received placebo; per-sample allocation not given. At day 63 after the first vaccine or placebo injection, samples were drawn. Boston hosted the donor, who was an adult aged 18-55 years. As for this clone: Antigen unknown.

The sample in question was peripheral blood, obtained in a trial of Ad26.COV2.S vaccine versus placebo. The V and J genes are TRBV5-1 and TRBJ2-7; D possibly corresponds to TRBD1 (6 bases). The TCR comes from a person aged 18-60 years who received the Ad26.COV2.S COVID-19 vaccine or a placebo. The CDR3 loop reads CASSPGAPPLYEQYF. For the CDR3, the DNA is TGCGCCAGCAGCCCAGGGGCACCCCCTCTTTACGAGCAGTACTTC.